The rows below give T cell receptor beta chains drawn from one sample of a study of liver allograft versus peripheral blood T cells. TCRdb re-analysed the reads in MiXCR, keeping a single row per CDR3 protein. Altogether around 6,300 distinct CDR3 sequences are present, approximately 15% being singletons, with the ten largest covering nearly 3%. These receptor sequences come from a human patient who had a liver transplant. The T cells may partly be graft donor cells. CDR3s include the opening cysteine and the closing phenylalanine or tryptophan. D genes are given only for firm matches. Expanded clones are given a class, and other clones once, few, many or no size at all.

abundance	d_gene	j_gene	v_gene	CDR3nt	CDR3aa
medium-sized	-	TRBJ1-1	TRBV6-1	TGTGCCAGCCCGAAGGGGGGGCGGAACACTGAAGCTTTCTTT	CASPKGGRNTEAFF
medium-sized	-	TRBJ1-3	TRBV18	TGTGCCAGCTCAGACCACCCACCGAGCTCTGGAAACACCATATATTTT	CASSDHPPSSGNTIYF
medium-sized	-	TRBJ2-1	TRBV29-1	TGCAGCGTTGTTAAGGAGCTGCTTTACAATGAGCAGTTCTTC	CSVVKELLYNEQFF
medium-sized	-	TRBJ1-2	TRBV10-3	TGTGCCATCAGTGAGGGAACAGCCCTTAACTATGGCTACACCTTC	CAISEGTALNYGYTF
many	TRBD1	TRBJ1-4	TRBV12-3/TRBV12-4	TGTGCCAGCAGTCCCCGGGACAGGGGGCCGGGAGAAAAACTGTTTTTT	CASSPRDRGPGEKLFF
medium-sized	TRBD1	TRBJ1-2	TRBV28	TGTGCCAGCAGAAATGGACAGGGCTATGGCTACACCTTC	CASRNGQGYGYTF
medium-sized	TRBD2	TRBJ2-3	TRBV15	TGTGCCACCCGAAGCGGGAGTGGGGCAGATACGCAGTATTTT	CATRSGSGADTQYF
medium-sized	-	TRBJ2-1	TRBV19	TGTGCCAGTAGTATAGAGGGCAGGGAGTACAATGAGCAGTTCTTC	CASSIEGREYNEQFF
-	-	TRBJ2-1	TRBV5-1	TGCGCCAGCAGCTTGGGACAGGTTGGTGAGCAGTTCTTC	CASSLGQVGEQFF
many	TRBD1	TRBJ1-2	TRBV5-1	TGCGCCAGCAGCCCCGGGACAGCAGTCCACTATGGCTACACCTTC	CASSPGTAVHYGYTF
medium-sized	-	TRBJ2-1	TRBV6-5	TGTGCCAGCAGTTACCATTATGCTACCGGGAGTAGGGGTGATCGGTTCTTC	CASSYHYATGSRGDRFF
few	-	TRBJ2-5	TRBV20-1	TGCAGTGCTAGATGGGTCCAAGAGACCCAGTACTTC	CSARWVQETQYF
medium-sized	-	TRBJ1-1	TRBV27	TGTGCCAGCAGTTTACTGAGGAACACTGAAGCTTTCTTT	CASSLLRNTEAFF
-	TRBD1	TRBJ2-5	TRBV15	TGTGCCACCAGCCGAACCGGGACAGGGGAGGAGACCCAGTACTTC	CATSRTGTGEETQYF
medium-sized	-	TRBJ1-2	TRBV6-5	TGTGCCAGCGCCGGGACATCCGATGGCTACACCTTC	CASAGTSDGYTF
medium-sized	TRBD1	TRBJ1-5	TRBV18	TGTGCCAGCTCACCGGACAGGGGGCAAAACAATCAGCCCCAGCATTTT	CASSPDRGQNNQPQHF
medium-sized	-	TRBJ1-5	TRBV19	TGTGCCAGTAAAGAAATCTCGGGGGGGATTCAGCCCCAGCATTTT	CASKEISGGIQPQHF
few	TRBD1	TRBJ2-5	TRBV9	TGTGCCAGCAGCGTACAGGGGGCTGGGGAGACCCAGTACTTC	CASSVQGAGETQYF
few	-	TRBJ2-1	TRBV9	TGTGCCAGCAGCGTGTATAGTGGACCTACCAATGAGCAGTTCTTC	CASSVYSGPTNEQFF
few	-	TRBJ2-7	TRBV20-1	TGCAGTGCGCGCTTGACTGGGGACTACGAGCAGTACTTC	CSARLTGDYEQYF
medium-sized	TRBD2	TRBJ2-1	TRBV7-9	TGTGCCAGCAGGGTTCTTAAGCGGGAATACAATGAGCAGTTCTTC	CASRVLKREYNEQFF
medium-sized	TRBD1	TRBJ2-5	TRBV19	TGTGCCAGTAGGCTGACAGGGAGAGAGACCCAGTACTTC	CASRLTGRETQYF
medium-sized	-	TRBJ2-7	TRBV18	TGTGCCAGCTCCCCCACGAGCTACGAGCAGTACTTC	CASSPTSYEQYF
-	-	TRBJ1-2	TRBV5-5	TGTGCCAGCAGCCCTCAGTGGGGCGGGTTGGCTGGCTACACCTTC	CASSPQWGGLAGYTF
-	-	TRBJ2-1	TRBV12-3/TRBV12-4	TGTGCCAGCAGTTTAGCGGCTCACAATGAGCAGTTCTTC	CASSLAAHNEQFF
large	TRBD2	TRBJ2-2	TRBV6-5	TGTGCCAGCAGTTCCTCTAGCGGGGGCACCGGGGAGCTGTTTTTT	CASSSSSGGTGELFF
few	-	TRBJ2-3	TRBV19	TGTGCCACCGAAGGGTCCGGGGATACGCAGTATTTT	CATEGSGDTQYF
once	TRBD2	TRBJ2-7	TRBV12-3/TRBV12-4	TGTGCCAGCTTAGCGCCTAGCGGGGGTCGCGAGCAGTACTTC	CASLAPSGGREQYF
medium-sized	TRBD1	TRBJ2-1	TRBV18	TGTGCCAGCTCACCACTACAGGGGATGAGTCCATATTACATCAATGAGCAGTTCTTC	CASSPLQGMSPYYINEQFF
many	-	TRBJ1-1	TRBV11-1	TGTGCCAGCAGCTTAGACCAGGGGAACACTGAAGCTTTCTTT	CASSLDQGNTEAFF
medium-sized	-	TRBJ1-1	TRBV18	TGTGCCAGCTCACCGGGCTCGGTGGGCACTGAAGCTTTCTTT	CASSPGSVGTEAFF
few	TRBD1	TRBJ2-1	TRBV9	TGTGCCAGCAGCAGACGGGGGACAGGGTACAATGAGCAGTTCTTC	CASSRRGTGYNEQFF
-	-	TRBJ1-5	TRBV30	TGTGCCTGGGAGGGGGATTCTAGAAATCAGCCCCAGCATTTT	CAWEGDSRNQPQHF
few	TRBD2	TRBJ2-1	TRBV20-1	TGCAGTGCTAGACAAGGCGGGAGGTGGTACAATGAGCAGTTCTTC	CSARQGGRWYNEQFF
medium-sized	-	TRBJ2-3	TRBV10-3	TGTGCCATCAGTGAGTCGATAGTCCACAGAAAGTCGGATACGCAGTATTTT	CAISESIVHRKSDTQYF
few	TRBD1	TRBJ1-3	TRBV28	TGTGCCAGCAGCCTGACAGGGACCTCTGGAAACACCATATATTTT	CASSLTGTSGNTIYF
few	-	TRBJ2-6	TRBV20-1	TGCAGTGCTGGGGGCTCCGGGGCCAACGTCCTGACTTTC	CSAGGSGANVLTF
medium-sized	TRBD1	TRBJ2-1	TRBV28	TGTGCCATCGGGACAGGGTACAATGAGCAGTTCTTC	CAIGTGYNEQFF
medium-sized	-	TRBJ1-3	TRBV29-1	TGCAGCGTGGGCACCAGCTCTGGAAACACCATATATTTT	CSVGTSSGNTIYF
medium-sized	-	TRBJ2-2	TRBV6-5	TGTGCCAGCAGTTACTTGGAAAAAGGAGAGCTGTTTTTT	CASSYLEKGELFF
few	TRBD1	TRBJ1-1	TRBV12-3/TRBV12-4	TGTGCCAGCAGACAGGGGGTGAACACTGAAGCTTTCTTT	CASRQGVNTEAFF
-	TRBD1	TRBJ2-5	TRBV20-1	TGCAGTGCTCCCGAGGCCCGGACAGGCCCAAGAGGGACCCAGTACTTC	CSAPEARTGPRGTQYF
few	TRBD1	TRBJ2-5	TRBV14	TGTGCCAGCAGCCAATTGCCGGGACAGGGCCAAGAGACCCAGTACTTC	CASSQLPGQGQETQYF
few	-	TRBJ2-3	TRBV20-1	TGCAGTGCTGGAGCGGGTAGGGGCACAGATACGCAGTATTTT	CSAGAGRGTDTQYF
-	TRBD1	TRBJ2-7	TRBV3-1	TGTGCCAGCAGCCAAAATGGGGACAGGGTGGCCTACGAGCAGTACTTC	CASSQNGDRVAYEQYF
few	-	TRBJ2-1	TRBV11-3	TGTGCCAGCAGCTTAGATACGAGGGAGCAGTTCTTC	CASSLDTREQFF
medium-sized	-	TRBJ2-1	TRBV24-1	TGTGCCACCAGTGATGGACGGGACTCGCCAAATGAGCAGTTCTTC	CATSDGRDSPNEQFF
medium-sized	-	TRBJ1-2	TRBV5-4	TGTGCCAGCAGACCTGGGGGGCGGTACGCCTACACCTTC	CASRPGGRYAYTF
medium-sized	TRBD1	TRBJ1-2	TRBV7-9	TGTGCCAGCAGCTCGGGACAGGGGGCGTCGGGAGGCTACACCTTC	CASSSGQGASGGYTF
few	TRBD1	TRBJ1-2	TRBV20-1	TGCAGTGTTACCACAGGGGAGGGCGGCTACACCTTC	CSVTTGEGGYTF
medium-sized	TRBD1	TRBJ1-4	TRBV30	TGTGCCTGGTCCCTGGGACAGGGGAATGAAAAACTGTTTTTT	CAWSLGQGNEKLFF